Presented here are 4 T cell receptor beta chains from one specimen sequenced in a study of cytomegalovirus exposure and HLA in healthy donors. The PCR made use of 60 Vbeta and 13 Jbeta primers. Sequencing used immunoSEQ multiplex PCR; TCRdb keeps in-frame clones, though not all of them. The sample yields roughly 140,000 clones, 80% seen once. Sequencing input: PBMCs. The source of these receptors is a man between 35 and 55 years old in good health and CMV-seronegative.

The gene calls are TRBV27 and TRBJ2-7; the D gene is possibly TRBD2 (7 bases). Trimming left V 2 bases short and J 7 bases short, with 24 bases between. This CDR3 comprises 17 residues. The germline V gene encodes CDR1 MNHEY and CDR2 SMNVEV (reference sequence). Here the CDR3 reads CASSLTGGRVPQLEQYF. The DNA of the CDR3 is TGTGCCAGCAGTTTAACGGGGGGCAGGGTTCCCCAATTAGAGCAGTACTTC.

This chain joins TRBV10-3 and TRBJ1-6, with D possibly being TRBD1 (5 bases). CDR3 length: 15 residues. From germline, CDR1 is ENHRY and CDR2 SYGVKD. Trimming took 3 bases from V and 9 from J, leaving 15 bases between them. The CDR3 loop reads CAISEGAVVRSPLHF. CDR3 nucleotides: TGTGCCATCAGTGAAGGGGCAGTGGTCCGTTCACCCCTCCACTTT.

This clone appeared a few times. V gene TRBV5-6 combines with J gene TRBJ1-1, with TRBD1 identical over 10 bases. Germline values: CDR1 SGHDT, CDR2 YYEEEE. The V and J ends lost 0 bases and 0 bases, in that order; junction bases with no gene match: 5. The CDR3 is 17 amino acids. CDR3 in amino acids: CASSLDGTGALNTEAFF. The CDR3 coding sequence is TGTGCCAGCAGCTTGGACGGGACAGGGGCATTGAACACTGAAGCTTTCTTT.

This chain joins TRBV30 and TRBJ2-3; 7 positions match TRBD1. The germline V gene has CDR1 GTSNPN and CDR2 SVGIG (reference sequence). This CDR3 spans 15 amino acids. The V segment lost 2 bases and the J segment 3 bases; nucleotides outside the gene matches: 8. CDR3 coding DNA: TGTGCCTGGAGTCCTATACAGGGGCGTACAGATACGCAGTATTTT. Its translation: CAWSPIQGRTDTQYF. Variable domain in full (rest from reference TRBV30 and TRBJ2-3): SQTIHQWPATLVQPVGSPLSLECTVEGTSNPNLYWYRQAAGRGLQLLFYSVGIGQISSEVPQNLSASRPQDRQFILSSKKLLLSDSGFYLCAWSPIQGRTDTQYFGPGTRLTVL.